This is a list of T cell receptor beta chains from one sample in a study of cytomegalovirus exposure and HLA in healthy donors. Method: immunoSEQ multiplex PCR; TCRdb's copy keeps in-frame clones and lacks some. The sample includes 100,000 to 150,000 clones, roughly 70% seen only once; the top ten take approximately 7%. Sequences were obtained from PBMCs. The receptors originated from a man in his forties in good health and CMV-seropositive. CDR3s include the opening cysteine and the closing phenylalanine or tryptophan. The order of the fields is J gene, D gene, V gene, clone size, CDR3 DNA, CDR3 protein. The D gene is left open where the match is weak. Expanded clones are given a class, and other clones once, few, many or no size at all.

>TRBJ2-3|.|TRBV19|.
TGTGCCAGTAGTATAAACGGGGTGACCGGCACAGATACGCAGTATTTT
CASSINGVTGTDTQYF
>TRBJ1-2|TRBD1|TRBV2|.
TGTGCCAGCAGTGAAGGAGGGACAGGGGACGACGTCTATGGCTACACCTTC
CASSEGGTGDDVYGYTF
>TRBJ2-1|TRBD2|TRBV5-4|.
TGTGCCAGCAGCCCGGGACCCGCTGAAGGACTAGCGGGTGACAATGAGCAGTTCTTC
CASSPGPAEGLAGDNEQFF
>TRBJ2-1|.|TRBV4-2|.
TGTGCCAGCAGCCCCGACTTAAGGCTGGGTAATGAGCAGTTCTTC
CASSPDLRLGNEQFF
>TRBJ2-7|TRBD2|TRBV25-1|.
TGTGCCAGCAGTGCGCCGCGGGGGGGGGCATACGAGCAGTACTTC
CASSAPRGGAYEQYF
>TRBJ2-1|TRBD2|TRBV29-1|.
TGCAGCGTAATAGCGGGAGCGGGTGAGCAGTTCTTC
CSVIAGAGEQFF
>TRBJ2-2|TRBD1|TRBV27|.
TGTGCCAGCAGTTGGGACAGAAGAGTGGCCGGGGAGCTGTTTTTT
CASSWDRRVAGELFF
>TRBJ1-1|TRBD1|TRBV10-1|few
TGCGCCAGCAGATGGGGACAGGACGGTGAAGCTTTCTTT
CASRWGQDGEAFF
>TRBJ1-5|TRBD1|TRBV27|.
TGTGCCAGCAGACCGGGACAGGGGAGTGGTCAGCCCCAGCATTTT
CASRPGQGSGQPQHF
>TRBJ2-1|.|TRBV7-9|once
TGTGCCAGCAGCATCAGGAATGAGCAGTTCTTC
CASSIRNEQFF
>TRBJ2-7|.|TRBV11-2|.
TGTGCCAGCAGCTTAGATTTTAGCTCCTACGAGCAGTACTTC
CASSLDFSSYEQYF
>TRBJ2-7|.|TRBV5-1|.
TGCGCCAGCAGCCTAGGGGGGGTCCCTACCTACGAGCAGTACTTC
CASSLGGVPTYEQYF
>TRBJ2-7|.|TRBV28|.
TGTGCCAGCACTCCACGGCGGGGTCCCTACGAGCAGTACTTC
CASTPRRGPYEQYF
>TRBJ1-5|.|TRBV19|.
TGTGCCAGTAGTATAGTTGCGGGGGACGGGAATCAGCCCCAGCATTTT
CASSIVAGDGNQPQHF
>TRBJ2-2|TRBD2|TRBV9|.
TGTGCCAGCAGCCCCCCGGGACTACCCGGGGAGCTGTTTTTT
CASSPPGLPGELFF
>TRBJ1-1|TRBD1|TRBV27|.
TGTGCCAGCAGTTCAGGGGGCGGGACGAAAACTGAAGCTTTCTTT
CASSSGGGTKTEAFF
>TRBJ1-1|.|TRBV14|.
TGTGCCAGCAGCCAATCAGGGGCGCGAGCTTTCTTT
CASSQSGARAFF
>TRBJ2-3|.|TRBV11-2|.
TGTGCCAGCAGCTCCCTGACACGCACAGATACGCAGTATTTT
CASSSLTRTDTQYF
>TRBJ2-1|.|TRBV5-8|.
TGTGCCTCCCACGCGGCTAGATCCTACAATGAGCAGTTCTTC
CASHAARSYNEQFF
>TRBJ1-1|.|TRBV28|.
TGTGCCAGCAGTTTTCAGGGGAGACGTACTGAAGCTTTCTTT
CASSFQGRRTEAFF